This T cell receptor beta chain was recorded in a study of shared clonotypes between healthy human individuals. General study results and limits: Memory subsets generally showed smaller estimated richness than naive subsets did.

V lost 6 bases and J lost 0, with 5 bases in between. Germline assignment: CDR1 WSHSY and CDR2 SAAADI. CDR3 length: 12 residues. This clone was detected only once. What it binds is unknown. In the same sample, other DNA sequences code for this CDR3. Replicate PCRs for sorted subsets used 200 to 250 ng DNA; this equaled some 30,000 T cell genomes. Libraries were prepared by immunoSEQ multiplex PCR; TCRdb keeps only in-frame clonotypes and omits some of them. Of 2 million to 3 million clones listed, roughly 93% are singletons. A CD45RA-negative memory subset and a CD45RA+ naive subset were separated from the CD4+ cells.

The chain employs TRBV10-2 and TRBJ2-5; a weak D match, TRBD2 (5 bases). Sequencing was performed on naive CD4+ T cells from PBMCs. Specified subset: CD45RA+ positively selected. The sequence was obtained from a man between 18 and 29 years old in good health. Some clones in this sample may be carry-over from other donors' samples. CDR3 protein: CASSGNQETQYF. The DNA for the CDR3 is TGCGCCAGCAGCGGGAACCAAGAGACCCAGTACTTC.